This T cell receptor beta chain was sequenced for a study of neurological immune-mediated disorders. As for the cDNA, it was generated by 5'RACE with 10-nucleotide random UMIs. TCRdb fed the 5' RACE reads into MiXCR, producing one record per CDR3 protein. The sample includes tens of thousands of distinct CDR3 sequences, about 5% seen only once; the top ten take about 2.4%. Per the germline V gene, CDR1 is SNHLY and CDR2 is FYNNEI. The V and J ends lost 6 bases and 3 bases, in that order; junction bases with no gene match: 3. The CDR3 has 14 residues. In its sample, this clonotype was seen many times. Sequenced material: PBMCs. The gene calls are TRBV2 and TRBJ1-4; 8 positions match TRBD1. This receptor was identified in a woman aged 30 to 39 with multiple sclerosis. As DNA, the CDR3 is TGTGCCAGCAGAGGACAGGGCTCTAATGAAAAACTGTTTTTT. Translated, it gives CASRGQGSNEKLFF. Filled out from reference TRBV2 and TRBJ1-4, the complete variable domain reads EPEVTQTPSHQVTQMGQEVILRCVPISNHLYFYWYRQILGQKVEFLVSFYNNEISEKSEIFDDQFSVERPDGSNFTLKIRSTKLEDSAMYFCASRGQGSNEKLFFGSGTQLSVL.